This T cell receptor (beta chain) was captured by sequencing in a study of blood T cell repertoires in COVID-19. For the study at large: T cells, B-cell-depleted T cells, or PBMCs supplied cDNA or gDNA.

Germline CDR1 reads SGHAT; CDR2 reads FQDESV (reference sequence). This CDR3 has 16 residues. Trimming took 1 base from V and 0 from J; bases not matched to a gene: 2. TCRdb's copy holds only in-frame clones and misses some; the assay was immunoSEQ multiplex PCR. The table has some 260,000 clones, 87% seen once. The V gene is TRBV11-1, the J gene TRBJ2-1; 8 bases map to TRBD2. This clonotype originated in a man between 18 and 29 years old with active or convalescent COVID-19. The sample consisted of peripheral blood. This CDR3 reads CASSLVGRDSYNEQFF. For the CDR3, the DNA is TGTGCCAGCAGCTTAGTCGGGAGGGACTCCTACAATGAGCAGTTCTTC.